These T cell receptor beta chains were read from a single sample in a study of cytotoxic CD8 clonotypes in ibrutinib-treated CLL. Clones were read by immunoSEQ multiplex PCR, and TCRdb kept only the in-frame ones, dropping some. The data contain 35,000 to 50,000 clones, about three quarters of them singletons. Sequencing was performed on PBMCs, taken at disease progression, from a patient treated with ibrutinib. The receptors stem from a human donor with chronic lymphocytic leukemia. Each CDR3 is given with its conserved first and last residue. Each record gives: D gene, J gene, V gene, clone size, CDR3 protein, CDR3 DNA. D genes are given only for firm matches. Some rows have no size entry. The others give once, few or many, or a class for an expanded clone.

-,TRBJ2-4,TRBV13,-,CASSLGGRADIQYF,TGTGCCAGCAGCTTAGGGGGCAGGGCGGACATTCAGTACTTC
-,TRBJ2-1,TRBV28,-,CASSPGHAGGLYNEQFF,TGTGCCAGCAGTCCAGGACACGCCGGGGGGCTATACAATGAGCAGTTCTTC
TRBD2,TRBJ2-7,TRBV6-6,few,CASRALAGTYEQYF,TGTGCCAGCAGGGCCCTAGCGGGAACCTACGAGCAGTACTTC
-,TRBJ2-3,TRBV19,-,CASSNSGSDTQYF,TGTGCCAGTAGCAATAGCGGTTCAGATACGCAGTATTTT
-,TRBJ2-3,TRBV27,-,CASSLWATSTDTQYF,TGTGCCAGCAGTTTATGGGCCACTAGCACAGATACGCAGTATTTT
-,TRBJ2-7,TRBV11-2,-,CASSPQQGSYEQYF,TGTGCCAGCAGCCCCCAACAGGGCTCCTACGAGCAGTACTTC
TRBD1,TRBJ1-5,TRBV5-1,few,CASSPGQEGQPQHF,TGCGCCAGCAGCCCAGGACAGGAGGGTCAGCCCCAGCATTTT
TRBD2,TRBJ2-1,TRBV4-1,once,CASSHGKGGLAYNEQFF,TGCGCCAGCAGCCACGGGAAGGGGGGACTAGCCTACAATGAGCAGTTCTTC
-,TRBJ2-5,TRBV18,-,CASSLPGGSETQYF,TGTGCCAGCTCACTCCCCGGAGGATCAGAGACCCAGTACTTC
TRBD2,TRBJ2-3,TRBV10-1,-,CASGGLAGGEADTQYF,TGCGCCAGCGGTGGCCTAGCGGGAGGGGAGGCAGATACGCAGTATTTT
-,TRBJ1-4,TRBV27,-,CASSLSQGWGEKLFF,TGTGCCAGCAGTTTATCCCAGGGTTGGGGTGAAAAACTGTTTTTT
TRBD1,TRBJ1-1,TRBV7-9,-,CASSSGTGRNTEAFF,TGTGCCAGCAGCTCTGGGACAGGGAGAAACACTGAAGCTTTCTTT
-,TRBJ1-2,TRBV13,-,CASSLGAGLAYGYTF,TGTGCCAGCAGCTTAGGCGCCGGGTTAGCGTATGGCTACACCTTC
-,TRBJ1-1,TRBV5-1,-,CASSPGWGTEAFF,TGCGCCAGCAGCCCGGGTTGGGGGACTGAAGCTTTCTTT
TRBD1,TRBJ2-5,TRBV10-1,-,CASSPSTGGIVETQYF,TGCGCCAGCAGTCCCTCGACAGGGGGCATCGTCGAGACCCAGTACTTC
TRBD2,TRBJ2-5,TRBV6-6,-,CASSYTSSGLETQYF,TGTGCCAGCAGTTACACGTCTAGCGGGTTGGAGACCCAGTACTTC
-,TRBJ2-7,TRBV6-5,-,CASNRGGAYEQYF,TGTGCCAGCAACAGGGGGGGGGCCTACGAGCAGTACTTC
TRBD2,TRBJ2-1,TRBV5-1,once,CASSFSRTRGSYNEQFF,TGCGCCAGCAGCTTTTCCCGGACTAGAGGCTCCTACAATGAGCAGTTCTTC
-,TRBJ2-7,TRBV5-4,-,CASSSSSAQGNYEQYF,TGTGCCAGCAGCTCATCCTCCGCCCAAGGGAATTACGAGCAGTACTTC
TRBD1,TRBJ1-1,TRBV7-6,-,CASSSLPTGDTEAFF,TGTGCCAGCAGCTCCCTCCCCACAGGGGACACTGAAGCTTTCTTT
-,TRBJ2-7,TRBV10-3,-,CAISEAYEQYF,TGTGCCATCAGTGAGGCCTACGAGCAGTACTTC
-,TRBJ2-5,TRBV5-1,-,CASSSGGRGETQYF,TGCGCCAGCAGCTCGGGTGGGAGAGGGGAGACCCAGTACTTC
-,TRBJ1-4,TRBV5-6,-,CASSLAIPATNEKLFF,TGTGCCAGCAGCTTGGCCATACCGGCAACTAATGAAAAACTGTTTTTT
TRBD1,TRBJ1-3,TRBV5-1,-,CASSWAGGSGNTIYF,TGCGCCAGCAGCTGGGCAGGGGGTTCTGGAAACACCATATATTTT
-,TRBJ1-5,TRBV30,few,CAWSFTSNQPQHF,TGTGCCTGGAGTTTCACTAGCAATCAGCCCCAGCATTTT
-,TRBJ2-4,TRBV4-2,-,CASSQSQGRGNIQYF,TGTGCCAGCAGCCAAAGTCAGGGGCGAGGAAACATTCAGTACTTC
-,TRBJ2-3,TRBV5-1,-,CASSLGQGGDTQYF,TGCGCCAGCAGCTTGGGGCAGGGCGGGGATACGCAGTATTTT
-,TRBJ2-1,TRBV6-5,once,CASRSRNEQFF,TGTGCCAGCAGGAGTAGGAATGAGCAGTTCTTC
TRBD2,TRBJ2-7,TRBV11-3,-,CASSLDFFRLAGSYEQYF,TGTGCCAGCAGCTTAGATTTCTTTCGGCTAGCGGGCTCCTACGAGCAGTACTTC
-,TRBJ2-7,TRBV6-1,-,CASSVQAESHYEQYF,TGTGCCAGCAGTGTCCAGGCCGAGTCACACTACGAGCAGTACTTC
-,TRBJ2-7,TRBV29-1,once,CSLGRSPDEQYF,TGCAGCCTGGGGAGGTCCCCGGACGAGCAGTACTTC
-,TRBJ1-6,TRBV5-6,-,CASSLMEGPNSPLHF,TGTGCCAGCAGCTTGATGGAGGGACCCAATTCACCCCTCCACTTT
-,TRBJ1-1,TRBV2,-,CASSWGRMNTEAFF,TGTGCCAGCAGTTGGGGACGGATGAACACTGAAGCTTTCTTT
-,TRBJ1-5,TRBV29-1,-,CSVEAGKDQPQHF,TGCAGCGTTGAGGCAGGGAAGGATCAGCCCCAGCATTTT
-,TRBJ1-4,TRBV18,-,CASSPGLQEKLFF,TGTGCCAGCTCACCCGGGCTGCAAGAAAAACTGTTTTTT
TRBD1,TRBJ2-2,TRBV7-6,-,CASRGTANTGELFF,TGTGCCAGTCGTGGGACAGCGAACACCGGGGAGCTGTTTTTT